A few counts support the clone carrying this T cell receptor beta chain. Germline-derived CDR1 and CDR2 are SQVTM and ANQGSEA. There are 13 residues in the CDR3. Trimming removed 4 bases from V and 3 bases from J; junction bases left unmatched: 3. 0.5 to 1 ug RNA was reverse transcribed with random hexamers. TCRdb re-derived calls from the immunoSEQ multiplex PCR reads in MiXCR, one entry per CDR3 protein. Of around 180,000 distinct CDR3 sequences detected, approximately 96% appear once; the ten largest clones hold about 0.093%. The sample originates from a study of CD8 T cells in Susac syndrome. V is TRBV29-1 and J is TRBJ1-5; TRBD1 aligns across 7 bases. The origin of this receptor is a human donor with multiple sclerosis. The specimen sequenced was CD4+ T cells from PBMCs. The DNA of the CDR3 is TGCAGCGTTGGGACAGGAGACAATCAGCCCCAGCATTTT. As protein: CSVGTGDNQPQHF.